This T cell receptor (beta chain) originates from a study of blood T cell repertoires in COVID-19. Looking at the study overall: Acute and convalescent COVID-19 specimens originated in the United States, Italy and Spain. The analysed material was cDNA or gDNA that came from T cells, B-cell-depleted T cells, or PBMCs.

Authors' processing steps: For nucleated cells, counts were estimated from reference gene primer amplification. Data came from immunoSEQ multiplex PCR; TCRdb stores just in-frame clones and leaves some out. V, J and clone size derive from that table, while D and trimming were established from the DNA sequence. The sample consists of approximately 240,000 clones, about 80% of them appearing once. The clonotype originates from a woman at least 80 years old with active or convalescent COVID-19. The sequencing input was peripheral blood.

For the CDR3, the DNA is TGTGCCAGCAGCCCCTCCGGGGGAAACACCATATATTTT. Protein: CASSPSGGNTIYF. This chain links TRBV12-3 or TRBV12-4 with TRBJ1-3; the D is unclear. Trimming cost V 6 bases and J 4 bases, with 10 bases left between them. The CDR3 has 13 amino acids.